The 11 T cell receptor beta chains listed next were all sequenced from one sample in a study of blood T cell repertoires in COVID-19. Generated by immunoSEQ multiplex PCR, the TCRdb table keeps only in-frame clones and is missing some. The table lists some 70,000 clones, 65% to 90% of them singletons. Material for sequencing was peripheral blood. These receptors were obtained from a woman aged 60-75 years with acute or convalescent COVID-19.

V and J are TRBV9 and TRBJ2-5; possibly TRBD2 for D (6 bases). The CDR3 totals 15 residues. Trimming cost V 0 bases and J 1 base, with 10 bases left between them. CDR1 is SGDLS, CDR2 YYNGEE, per germline. The CDR3 sequence is CASSVAGGIQETQYF. Here the CDR3 DNA reads TGTGCCAGCAGCGTAGCTGGCGGGATCCAAGAGACCCAGTACTTC.

The chain joins TRBV12-3 or TRBV12-4 to TRBJ1-5; TRBD1 might be the D (5 bases). The CDR3 runs 13 residues. Trimming shortened V by 6 bases and J by 8 bases, and 14 bases separated the two germline ends. For the CDR3, the DNA is TGTGCCAGCAGGGGCGGGACCCTTAAGCCCCAGCATTTT. It yields the protein CASRGGTLKPQHF.

The gene calls are TRBV7-6 and TRBJ1-4; 7 nucleotides align to TRBD1. This CDR3 is built from 17 residues. V lost 2 bases, J lost 8 bases, and 14 bases stayed unmatched. CDR1 and CDR2 (germline): SGHVS, FNYEAQ. CDR3 sequence: CASSLIDVDRESEKLFF. CDR3 in DNA: TGTGCCAGCAGCTTAATAGATGTTGACAGGGAATCCGAAAAACTGTTTTTT. Looking up the rest from reference TRBV7-6 and TRBJ1-4 gives the full variable domain: GAGVSQSPRYKVTKRGQDVALRCDPISGHVSLYWYRQALGQGPEFLTYFNYEAQQDKSGLPNDRFSAERPEGSISTLTIQRTEQRDSAMYRCASSLIDVDRESEKLFFGSGTQLSVL.

The chain recombines TRBV5-6 with TRBJ2-3, with D maybe TRBD1 (5 bases). The CDR3 has 14 amino acids. Germline CDR1 reads SGHDT; CDR2 reads YYEEEE. Trimming removed 1 base at V and 1 base at J, with 7 bases between. The CDR3 DNA is TGTGCCAGCAGCTTGTGGGGCCGCACAGATACGCAGTATTTT. This translates into CASSLWGRTDTQYF. Drawing the rest from reference TRBV5-6 and TRBJ2-3, the complete variable domain is DAGVTQSPTHLIKTRGQQVTLRCSPKSGHDTVSWYQQALGQGPQFIFQYYEEEERQRGNFPDRFSGHQFPNYSSELNVNALLLGDSALYLCASSLWGRTDTQYFGPGTRLTVL.

The chain joins TRBV4-2 to TRBJ2-7, with TRBD1 matching over 9 bases. Germline V CDR1 and CDR2: LGHNA, YNFKEQ. The CDR3 has 17 residues. V shed 0 bases and J 4 bases; nucleotides not matched to a gene: 10. Here the CDR3 DNA reads TGTGCCAGCAGCCAAGATCCCCTGGACAGGGGAACATACGAGCAGTACTTC. It yields the protein CASSQDPLDRGTYEQYF.

V is TRBV12-3 or TRBV12-4 and J is TRBJ2-7; a weak D match, TRBD1 (5 bases). V was clipped by 7 bases and J by 2 bases, with 12 bases between them. This CDR3 contains 13 residues. This CDR3 is CASTITGTYEQYF. CDR3 nucleotides: TGTGCCAGCACCATAACAGGAACCTACGAGCAGTACTTC.

The rearrangement uses TRBV29-1 and TRBJ2-2, with 7 nucleotides matching TRBD2. CDR1 SQVTM and CDR2 ANQGSEA come from the germline V gene. After removal of 0 bases from V and 4 bases from J, the junction contained 8 bases not matched to a gene. The CDR3 spans 16 residues. CDR3 protein: CSVEDLSRGTTGELFF. For the CDR3, the DNA is TGCAGCGTTGAAGATCTCTCGCGGGGGACCACCGGGGAGCTGTTTTTT.

For the CDR3, the DNA is TGTGCCACCAGCAGAGATGGACTAGAGTACAATGAGCAGTTCTTC. It translates to CATSRDGLEYNEQFF. This chain connects TRBV15 to TRBJ2-1; 7 bases map to TRBD2. Germline V lookup: CDR1 LNHNV, CDR2 YYDKDF (reference sequence). V trimming: 0 bases; J trimming: 4 bases; junction bases outside the gene matches: 3. CDR3 size: 15 residues.

The genes are TRBV28 and TRBJ1-5; 8 bases agree with TRBD1. The CDR3 spans 15 residues. Trimming removed 6 bases from V and 1 base from J; junction bases left unmatched: 5. CDR1 is MDHEN, CDR2 SYDVKM, per germline. The CDR3 nucleotides read TGTGCCAGCAGACCTAGGACAGGGAGCAATCAGCCCCAGCATTTT. It yields the protein CASRPRTGSNQPQHF.

The J gene is TRBJ1-1, the V gene TRBV18, with 8 bases fitting TRBD1. Germline V gene data show CDR1 as KGHSH and CDR2 as LQKENI. There are 16 residues in the CDR3. Trimming at V came to 1 base and at J to 5 bases, leaving 9 bases not matched to a gene. The CDR3 nucleotides read TGTGCCAGCTCACCACAGTCAGGGGGCGGCGGGACTGAAGCTTTCTTT. This encodes CASSPQSGGGGTEAFF.

The chain employs TRBV19 and TRBJ1-2, with D perhaps TRBD1 (6 bases). The germline V gene encodes CDR1 LNHDA and CDR2 SQIVND (reference sequence). V was clipped by 5 bases and J by 4 bases, with 17 bases between them. The CDR3 loop spans 15 amino acids. The CDR3 here is CASSVTGKGGYGYTF. CDR3 DNA sequence: TGTGCCAGTAGTGTAACAGGGAAAGGAGGCTATGGCTACACCTTC.